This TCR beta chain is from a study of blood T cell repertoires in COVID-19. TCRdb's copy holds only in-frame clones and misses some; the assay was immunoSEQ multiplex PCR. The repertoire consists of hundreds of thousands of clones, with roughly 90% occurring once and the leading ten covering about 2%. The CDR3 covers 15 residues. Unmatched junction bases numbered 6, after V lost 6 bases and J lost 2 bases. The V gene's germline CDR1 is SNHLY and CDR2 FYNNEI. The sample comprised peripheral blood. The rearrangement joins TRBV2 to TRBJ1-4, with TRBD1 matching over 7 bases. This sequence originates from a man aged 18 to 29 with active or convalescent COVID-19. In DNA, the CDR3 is TGTGCCAGCAGACAGCAGGGGGTGACTAATGAAAAACTGTTTTTT. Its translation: CASRQQGVTNEKLFF. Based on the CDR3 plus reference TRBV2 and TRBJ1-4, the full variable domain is EPEVTQTPSHQVTQMGQEVILRCVPISNHLYFYWYRQILGQKVEFLVSFYNNEISEKSEIFDDQFSVERPDGSNFTLKIRSTKLEDSAMYFCASRQQGVTNEKLFFGSGTQLSVL.